These 27 T cell receptor beta chains were sequenced from one sample in a study of blood T cells in healthy people across ages. Together with a sample-barcoded 5' primer, a J-beta primer mix was included in a second PCR lasting roughly 6 to 12 cycles. TCRdb used MiXCR to reprocess the 5' RACE reads, holding one entry per CDR3 protein. The sample carries roughly 1.6 million distinct CDR3 sequences, around 36% recorded once. The sequenced sample was blood. The receptor source for this set is a woman in her twenties or thirties in good health.

The rearrangement uses TRBV12-3 or TRBV12-4 and TRBJ1-2; D not certain. This CDR3 is built from 14 residues. With 6 bases removed from V and 3 bases from J, the gap between germline ends came to 14 bases. This chain's CDR3 is CASSPDARHYGYTF. As DNA, the CDR3 is TGTGCCAGCAGCCCTGACGCCCGGCACTATGGCTACACCTTC.

The V and J genes are TRBV5-5 and TRBJ2-5; no clear D gene. Germline values: CDR1 SGHKS, CDR2 YYEKEE (reference sequence). This CDR3 is 15 amino acids long. V lost 4 bases to trimming and J lost 4 bases, with 17 bases between them. The CDR3 nucleotides read TGTGCCAGCAGCCTGAAGGGCCTTCTCAGAGAGACCCAGTACTTC. Translation gives CASSLKGLLRETQYF.

The genes are TRBV5-1 and TRBJ1-2, with D hard to call. Trimming pared 0 bases from V and 12 bases from J, leaving 18 bases between. The germline CDR1 and CDR2 sequences are SGHRS and YFSETQ. The CDR3 extends over 14 amino acids. CDR3 region: CASSLGETPNGHTF. CDR3 DNA sequence: TGCGCCAGCAGCTTGGGGGAGACACCTAACGGCCACACCTTC.

This sequence joins TRBV5-1 and TRBJ2-1, with 10 bases aligning to TRBD2. V trimming: 4 bases; J trimming: 1 base; junction bases outside the gene matches: 5. The CDR3 contains 16 residues. Germline CDR1 SGHRS, CDR2 YFSETQ. As DNA, the CDR3 is TGCGCCAGCAGCATTAGCGGGGGGCAATCCTACAATGAGCAGTTCTTC. This sequence encodes CASSISGGQSYNEQFF.

This clonotype turned up a few times. V gene TRBV21-1 combines with J gene TRBJ2-3. TRBV21-1 is a listed pseudogene. The CDR3 has 16 amino acids. CDR3 nucleotides: TGTGCCAGCAGCAAAGTGATACTATCGAACACAGATACGCAGTATTTT. Translation: CASSKVILSNTDTQYF.

The sample holds many counts of this clonotype. This rearrangement joins TRBV20-1 to TRBJ2-3; 7 positions agree with TRBD1. CDR3 length: 12 amino acids. Germline CDR1 and CDR2: DFQATT and SNEGSKA (reference sequence). Here the CDR3 reads CSAPDRTDTQYF. Written as DNA, the CDR3 is TGCAGCGCCCCGGACAGGACAGATACGCAGTATTTT.

J is TRBJ1-2 and V is TRBV5-1, with D maybe TRBD1 (6 bases). Germline assignment: CDR1 SGHRS and CDR2 YFSETQ. The CDR3 loop spans 13 amino acids. Between the trimmed V and J ends, which lost 4 bases and 8 bases, there was a span of 15 bases. Here the CDR3 DNA reads TGCGCCAGCAGCCAGGGGCCAGGGATCGGCTACACCTTC. The encoded protein is CASSQGPGIGYTF.

The chain recombines TRBV2 with TRBJ1-6, with D possibly matching TRBD1 (6 bases). The CDR3 is 15 amino acids. From germline, CDR1 is SNHLY and CDR2 FYNNEI. Deletions cut 11 bases from V and 10 bases from J, with 24 bases between. CDR3: CAGLSSRDNRSPLHF. The CDR3 bases are TGTGCCGGCCTCTCATCCCGGGACAATCGGTCACCCCTCCACTTT.

A few counts support this clonotype. The V and J genes are TRBV7-8 and TRBJ2-1; TRBD1 matches 7 bases. The CDR3 has 14 residues. CDR1 SGHVS and CDR2 FQNEAQ come from the germline V gene. Trimming took 1 base from V and 12 from J; bases not matched to a gene: 9. CDR3 in DNA: TGTGCCAGCAGCTTAGGACAGGGTGGGGAAGGGCAGTTCTTC. Translating gives CASSLGQGGEGQFF.

This rearrangement joins TRBV10-3 to TRBJ1-4, with a weak D call TRBD1 (5 bases). CDR3 length: 16 residues. V shed 3 bases and J shed 11 bases, with 22 bases lying between them. Germline-derived CDR1 and CDR2 are ENHRY and SYGVKD. The CDR3 DNA is TGTGCCATCAGTGAAGGAGGGGTAATTGGCACAGGCAAACTGTTTTTT. It yields the protein CAISEGGVIGTGKLFF.

The chain has TRBV28 and TRBJ1-6; 8 bases fit TRBD1. Germline CDR1 is MDHEN and CDR2 is SYDVKM. CDR3 length: 15 residues. V shed 8 bases and J 4 bases; nucleotides not matched to a gene: 7. CDR3 DNA sequence: TGTGCCAGCCAAGGGACAGGCAGTTATAATTCACCCCTCCACTTT. Amino acids: CASQGTGSYNSPLHF. The full variable domain, with the rest looked up from reference TRBV28 and TRBJ1-6, is DVKVTQSSRYLVKRTGEKVFLECVQDMDHENMFWYRQDPGLGLRLIYFSYDVKMKEKGDIPEGYSVSREKKERFSLILESASTNQTSMYLCASQGTGSYNSPLHFGNGTRLTVT.

The chain employs TRBV7-8 and TRBJ2-1; the D call may be TRBD1 or TRBD2 (7 bases each). Trimming took off 0 bases at V and 13 bases at J, with 25 bases between the two ends. Germline-derived CDR1 and CDR2 are SGHVS and FQNEAQ. The CDR3 is 17 amino acids. This CDR3 reads CASSLAQGGDTGRPQFF. Here the CDR3 DNA reads TGTGCCAGCAGCTTAGCCCAGGGGGGGGACACGGGACGGCCACAGTTCTTC.

The V and J genes are TRBV4-1 and TRBJ1-5; D gene unclear. This CDR3 comprises 14 residues. V shed 6 bases and J shed 3 bases, with 12 bases lying between them. Per germline, CDR1 MGHRA and CDR2 YSYEKL. The CDR3 sequence: CASSLRVFNQPQHF. The DNA for the CDR3 is TGCGCCAGCAGTCTAAGAGTGTTCAATCAGCCCCAGCATTTT.

As regards this clonotype: A read error may be the cause here, since a much bigger clone is one base away. The chain links TRBV5-5 to TRBJ1-5; D not resolved. Per the germline V gene, CDR1 is SGHKS and CDR2 is YYEKEE (reference sequence). The CDR3 is 15 residues long. CDR3 in DNA: TGTGCCAGCAGCCCCACCGGCTGGAGCAATCGGCCCCAGCATTTT. It encodes CASSPTGWSNRPQHF.

Concerning this clonotype: At one boundary the junction diverges from the germline segment, which might be a read error. The genes are TRBV5-1 and TRBJ2-6; 12 bases match TRBD1. Germline assignment: CDR1 SGHRS and CDR2 YFSETQ. The CDR3 sequence is 19 residues long. The CDR3 region has the DNA TGCGCCAGCAGCACCCCGGGACAGGGGGCGCCAAGTGGGGCCAACGCCCTGACTTTC. This encodes CASSTPGQGAPSGANALTF.

This clonotype showed up many times. The chain carries TRBV4-1 and TRBJ2-7; D unclear. Trimming removed 0 bases from V and 0 bases from J, with 12 bases in between. Germline V gene sequence: CDR1 MGHRA, CDR2 YSYEKL. The CDR3 length is 16 residues. The CDR3 DNA reads as TGCGCCAGCAGCCAAGAAACTCTCGGGTCCTCCTACGAGCAGTACTTC. This encodes CASSQETLGSSYEQYF.

This clonotype was seen a few times. J is TRBJ1-6 and V is TRBV15, with D maybe TRBD1 (6 bases). Trimming took 8 bases from V and 5 from J, leaving 10 bases between them. Germline V gives CDR1 LNHNV, CDR2 YYDKDF (reference sequence). The CDR3 consists of 13 residues. CDR3 in DNA: TGTGCCACCCAAACAGGGAATAATTCACCCCTCCACTTT. This translates into CATQTGNNSPLHF.

V and J are TRBV2 and TRBJ2-7; the D gene is possibly TRBD1 (6 bases). Germline V gene data show CDR1 as SNHLY and CDR2 as FYNNEI. V lost 3 bases and J 6 bases, leaving 12 bases between the germline ends. This CDR3 is 13 amino acids long. CDR3 coding DNA: TGTGCCAGCAGTGATGGACAGAGTCTCGAGCAGTACTTC. It encodes CASSDGQSLEQYF.

The V call is TRBV10-3, the J call TRBJ1-1, with D uncertain. Per the germline V gene, CDR1 is ENHRY and CDR2 is SYGVKD. CDR3 length: 12 amino acids. Trimming pared 2 bases from V and 5 bases from J, leaving 6 bases between. The CDR3 sequence is CAISEASTEAFF. The CDR3 DNA sequence: TGTGCCATCAGTGAGGCTTCAACTGAAGCTTTCTTT.

The chain joins TRBV5-1 to TRBJ2-5, with D unclear. V lost 3 bases and J 4 bases, leaving 13 bases between the germline ends. This CDR3 spans 14 amino acids. Germline V gene lookup returns CDR1 SGHRS and CDR2 YFSETQ. The CDR3 loop is CASSSGSGGETQYF. CDR3 sequence (DNA): TGCGCCAGCAGCTCTGGATCTGGTGGAGAGACCCAGTACTTC.

The chain carries TRBV29-1 and TRBJ1-2; TRBD1 agrees at 8 bases. The CDR3 runs 15 residues. The trim removed 0 bases at V and 4 bases at J, leaving 7 bases unmatched. The germline gives CDR1 SQVTM, CDR2 ANQGSEA. The CDR3 nucleotides are TGCAGCGTTGAAGAAACCGGGACAGGACTCTATGGCTACACCTTC. Amino acids: CSVEETGTGLYGYTF.

This chain links TRBV5-1 with TRBJ2-7; D ambiguous. The germline V gene has CDR1 SGHRS and CDR2 YFSETQ. Trimming removed 0 bases from V and 7 bases from J, with 14 bases in between. This CDR3 comprises 14 residues. CDR3 residues: CASSLGGSPQEQYF. As DNA, the CDR3 is TGCGCCAGCAGCTTGGGTGGCAGCCCCCAGGAGCAGTACTTC.

This chain links TRBV20-1 with TRBJ1-1; D remains unclear. Germline V CDR1 and CDR2: DFQATT, SNEGSKA (reference sequence). Trimming stripped 5 bases from V and 0 bases from J, with 13 bases between. There are 14 residues in the CDR3. This CDR3 reads CSAFRGSLNTEAFF. The DNA of the CDR3 is TGCAGTGCTTTTAGAGGGTCCCTGAACACTGAAGCTTTCTTT.

This chain uses TRBV5-1 with TRBJ2-2, with 11 bases aligning to TRBD2. This CDR3 has 15 amino acids. Germline assignment: CDR1 SGHRS and CDR2 YFSETQ. Trimming removed 4 bases from V and 6 bases from J; junction bases left unmatched: 5. This CDR3 is CASSALAGGSGELFF. CDR3 DNA sequence: TGCGCCAGCAGCGCTCTAGCGGGGGGCTCCGGGGAGCTGTTTTTT.

A few counts support this clonotype. The gene calls are TRBV5-6 and TRBJ2-3; weak D call: TRBD2 (6 bases). The CDR3 totals 12 residues. From germline, CDR1 is SGHDT and CDR2 YYEEEE. Deletions cut 1 base from V and 8 bases from J, with 8 bases between. The CDR3 bases are TGTGCCAGCAGCTTGAGGGAGGCTACGCAGTATTTT. Translating gives CASSLREATQYF.

With respect to this clonotype: This may arise from a read error, as a much more abundant clone is one base away. The rearrangement uses TRBV11-2 and TRBJ2-3; D gene uncertain. Per germline, CDR1 SGHAT and CDR2 FQNNGV. The CDR3 contains 12 residues. Trimming removed 6 bases at V and 11 bases at J, with 15 bases between. The CDR3 protein is CASSSEMERQYF. CDR3 nucleotides: TGTGCCAGCAGTTCCGAGATGGAGCGGCAGTATTTT.

This clonotype was found a few times. The chain has TRBV29-1 and TRBJ2-1; possibly TRBD1 for D (6 bases). Trimming cost V 4 bases and J 4 bases, with 11 bases left between them. Germline V lookup: CDR1 SQVTM, CDR2 ANQGSEA. This CDR3 is built from 13 residues. As DNA, the CDR3 is TGCAGCGTTGGGACAGATTTATACAATGAGCAGTTCTTC. It yields the protein CSVGTDLYNEQFF.